This is a list of T cell receptor beta chains from one sample in a study of spatial heterogeneity in lung cancer. TCRdb passed the 5' RACE reads through MiXCR, listing each CDR3 protein once. The sample lists around 11,000 distinct CDR3 sequences, around 8% seen once, with less than 25% in the top ten. The sequences come from lung tumor tissue, collected at surgery. These receptors all stem from a female donor with early-stage non-small cell lung cancer. CDR3s include the opening cysteine and the closing phenylalanine or tryptophan. Fields, in order: CDR3 length, D gene, V gene, clone size, J gene, CDR3 protein, CDR3 DNA. The D gene is left open where the match is weak. Expanded clones get a size class; other rows say once, few or many, or leave the size out.

>14|TRBD2|TRBV20-1|many|TRBJ2-1
CSARFRTSLNEQFF
TGCAGTGCTAGATTCCGGACTAGTTTGAATGAGCAGTTCTTC
>12|NA|TRBV11-2|medium-sized|TRBJ1-5
CASSIPRGPQHF
TGTGCCAGCAGCATCCCCCGCGGGCCCCAGCATTTT
>15|NA|TRBV7-3|few|TRBJ1-1
CASSFAGLLNTEAFF
TGTGCCAGCAGCTTTGCTGGTTTACTGAACACTGAAGCTTTCTTT
>14|NA|TRBV20-1|many|TRBJ2-7
CSASGFPKQFEQYF
TGCAGTGCCTCAGGGTTTCCAAAACAATTCGAGCAGTACTTC
>12|NA|TRBV5-1|medium-sized|TRBJ2-7
CASSLASYEQYF
TGCGCCAGCAGCTTGGCCTCCTACGAGCAGTACTTC
>16|TRBD2|TRBV2|many|TRBJ2-2
CASSDRLAGTAGELFF
TGTGCCAGCAGTGATAGGCTAGCGGGGACTGCCGGGGAGCTGTTTTTT
>12|NA|TRBV5-1|many|TRBJ2-3
CASSLATDTQYF
TGCGCCAGCAGCTTGGCCACAGATACGCAGTATTTT
>14|NA|TRBV30|NA|TRBJ2-3
CAWSVLSSTDTQYF
TGTGCCTGGAGTGTCCTCTCTAGCACAGATACGCAGTATTTT
>14|TRBD1|TRBV3-1|few|TRBJ2-3
CASSGTGGSDTQYF
TGTGCCAGCAGCGGAACAGGGGGCTCAGATACGCAGTATTTT
>18|NA|TRBV18|NA|TRBJ2-6
CASSPLSIGTAGANVLTF
TGTGCCAGCTCACCACTATCCATCGGGACGGCTGGGGCCAACGTCCTGACTTTC
>13|TRBD1|TRBV7-3|many|TRBJ2-2
CASSLRGLGELFF
TGTGCCAGCAGCTTGAGGGGGCTCGGGGAGCTGTTTTTT
>15|NA|TRBV5-6|NA|TRBJ2-6
CAMTTGPSGANVLTF
TGTGCCATGACGACAGGCCCCTCTGGGGCCAACGTCCTGACTTTC
>15|TRBD1|TRBV29-1|many|TRBJ2-7
CSVAGSSRGHDEQYF
TGCAGCGTAGCGGGTTCGAGCAGGGGGCACGACGAGCAGTACTTC
>15|NA|TRBV29-1|many|TRBJ2-7
CSVEPAAGVNYEQYF
TGCAGCGTTGAACCGGCGGCAGGAGTTAACTACGAGCAGTACTTC
>14|TRBD1|TRBV9|many|TRBJ2-5
CASSVGQGQETQYF
TGTGCCAGCAGCGTCGGACAGGGCCAAGAGACCCAGTACTTC
>12|NA|TRBV20-1|many|TRBJ1-1
CSVPKGNTEAFF
TGCAGTGTGCCTAAGGGGAACACTGAAGCTTTCTTT
>15|NA|TRBV15|many|TRBJ2-7
CATSREGVRGNEQYF
TGTGCCACCAGCAGAGAAGGGGTCAGGGGCAACGAGCAGTACTTC
>14|NA|TRBV30|many|TRBJ1-5
CAWSDRGNNQPQHF
TGTGCCTGGAGTGATAGGGGAAACAATCAGCCCCAGCATTTT
>14|TRBD1|TRBV19|NA|TRBJ2-7
CASSIQGALSEQYF
TGTGCCAGTAGTATACAGGGGGCGCTATCCGAGCAGTACTTC
>18|NA|TRBV20-1|many|TRBJ2-1
CSARDPGGWDSSYNEQFF
TGCAGTGCTAGAGATCCCGGGGGCTGGGATAGCTCCTACAATGAGCAGTTCTTC
>13|NA|TRBV6-5|NA|TRBJ1-6
CASGMLGNSPLHF
TGTGCCAGCGGGATGTTGGGTAATTCACCCCTCCACTTT
>12|NA|TRBV29-1|NA|TRBJ1-1
CSAVVWNTEAFF
TGCAGCGCTGTTGTGTGGAACACTGAAGCTTTCTTT
>15|NA|TRBV6-1|few|TRBJ1-4
CASSPATGPNEKLFF
TGTGCCAGCAGTCCCGCGACAGGCCCGAATGAAAAACTGTTTTTT
>13|TRBD2|TRBV10-3|NA|TRBJ2-5
CAITGTSGETQYF
TGTGCCATCACCGGGACTAGCGGAGAGACCCAGTACTTC
>15|NA|TRBV2|few|TRBJ1-2
CAGEEGGSANYGYTF
TGTGCCGGGGAAGAGGGGGGCTCAGCTAACTATGGCTACACCTTC
>15|NA|TRBV29-1|NA|TRBJ2-3
CSVGLDRMSADTQYF
TGCAGCGTTGGACTTGACAGGATGAGTGCAGATACGCAGTATTTT
>14|TRBD1|TRBV2|medium-sized|TRBJ1-1
CASSDRTGGSEAFF
TGTGCCAGCAGTGATCGGACAGGGGGCTCTGAAGCTTTCTTT
>13|NA|TRBV30|NA|TRBJ1-3
CAWSPGTGNTIYF
TGTGCCTGGAGTCCGGGGACTGGAAACACCATATATTTT